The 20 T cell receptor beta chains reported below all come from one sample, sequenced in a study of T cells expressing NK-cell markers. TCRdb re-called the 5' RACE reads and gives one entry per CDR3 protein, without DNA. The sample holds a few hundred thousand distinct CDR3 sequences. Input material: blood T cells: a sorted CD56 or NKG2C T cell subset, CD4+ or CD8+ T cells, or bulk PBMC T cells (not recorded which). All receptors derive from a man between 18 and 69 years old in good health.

The CDR3 sequence: CAWSSVLRQRTDTQYF. The rearrangement joins TRBV30 to TRBJ2-3; the TCRdb D gene call, TRBD1, has no DNA to confirm it. Germline CDR1 GTSNPN, CDR2 SVGIG (reference sequence). The CDR3 extends over 16 amino acids.

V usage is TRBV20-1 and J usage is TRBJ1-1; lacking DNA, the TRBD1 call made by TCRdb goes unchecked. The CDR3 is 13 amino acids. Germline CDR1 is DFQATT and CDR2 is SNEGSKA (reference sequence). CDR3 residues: CSAKEGGPFEAFF.

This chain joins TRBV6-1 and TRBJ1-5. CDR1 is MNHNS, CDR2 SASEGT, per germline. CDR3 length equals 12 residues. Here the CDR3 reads CASSGQTGPQHF.

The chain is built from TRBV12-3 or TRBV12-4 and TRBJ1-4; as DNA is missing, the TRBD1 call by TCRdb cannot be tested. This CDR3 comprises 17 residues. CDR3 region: CASSLRGRGAPNEKLFF.

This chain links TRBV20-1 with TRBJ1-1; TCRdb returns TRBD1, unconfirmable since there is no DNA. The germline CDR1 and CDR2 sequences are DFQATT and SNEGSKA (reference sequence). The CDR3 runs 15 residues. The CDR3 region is CSARTGQRGNTEAFF.

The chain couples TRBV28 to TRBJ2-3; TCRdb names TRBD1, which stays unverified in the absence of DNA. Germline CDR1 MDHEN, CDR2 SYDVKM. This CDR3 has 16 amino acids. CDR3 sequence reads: CASPPRDTGRTDTQYF.

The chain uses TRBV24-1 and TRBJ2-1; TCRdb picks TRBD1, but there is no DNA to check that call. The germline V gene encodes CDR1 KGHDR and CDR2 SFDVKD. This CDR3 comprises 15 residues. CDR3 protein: CATSGTGSTYNEQFF.

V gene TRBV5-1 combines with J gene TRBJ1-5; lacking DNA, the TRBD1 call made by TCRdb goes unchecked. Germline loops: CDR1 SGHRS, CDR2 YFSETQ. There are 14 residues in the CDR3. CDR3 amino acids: CASSLDSGGQPQHF.

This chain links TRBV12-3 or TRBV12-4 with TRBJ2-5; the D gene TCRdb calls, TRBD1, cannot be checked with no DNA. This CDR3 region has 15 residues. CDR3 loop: CASSFVGASVETQYF.

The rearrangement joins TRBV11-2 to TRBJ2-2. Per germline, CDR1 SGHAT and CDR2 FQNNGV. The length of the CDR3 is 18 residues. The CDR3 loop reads CASSLEELGWVNTGELFF.

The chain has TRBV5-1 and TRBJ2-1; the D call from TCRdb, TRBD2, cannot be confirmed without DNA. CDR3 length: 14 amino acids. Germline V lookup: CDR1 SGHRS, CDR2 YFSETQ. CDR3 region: CASSSGGPYNEQFF. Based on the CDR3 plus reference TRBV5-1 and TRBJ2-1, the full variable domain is KAGVTQTPRYLIKTRGQQVTLSCSPISGHRSVSWYQQTPGQGLQFLFEYFSETQRNKGNFPGRFSGRQFSNSRSEMNVSTLELGDSALYLCASSSGGPYNEQFFGPGTRLTVL.

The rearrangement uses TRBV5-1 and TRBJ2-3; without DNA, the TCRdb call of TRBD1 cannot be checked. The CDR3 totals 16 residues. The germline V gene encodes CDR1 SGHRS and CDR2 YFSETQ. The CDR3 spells CASSAGGQGGPDTQYF.

CDR3 amino acids: CASSQGRGRATNEKLFF. The chain joins TRBV3-1 to TRBJ1-4; the D gene TCRdb calls, TRBD1, cannot be checked with no DNA. Per the germline V gene, CDR1 is LGHDT and CDR2 is YNNKEL (reference sequence). The CDR3 sequence is 17 residues long.

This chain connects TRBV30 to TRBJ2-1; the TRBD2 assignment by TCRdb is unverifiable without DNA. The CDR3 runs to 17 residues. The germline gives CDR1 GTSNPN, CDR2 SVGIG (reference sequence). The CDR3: CAWSGLKAGGTYNEQFF.

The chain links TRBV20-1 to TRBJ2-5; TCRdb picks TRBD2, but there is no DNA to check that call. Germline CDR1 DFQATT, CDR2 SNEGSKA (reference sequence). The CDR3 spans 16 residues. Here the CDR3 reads CSARRRLAGYQETQYF.

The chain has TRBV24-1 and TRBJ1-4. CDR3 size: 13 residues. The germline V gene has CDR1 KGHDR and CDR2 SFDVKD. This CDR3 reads CATSDPRDEKLFF.

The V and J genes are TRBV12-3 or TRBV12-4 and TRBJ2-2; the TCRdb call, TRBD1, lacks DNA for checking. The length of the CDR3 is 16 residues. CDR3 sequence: CASTIRGTGGTGELFF.

This CDR3 is CASSSGTFLYNEQFF. The chain has TRBV12-3 or TRBV12-4 and TRBJ2-1; TCRdb lists TRBD1, though no DNA is available to test this call. The CDR3 has 15 residues.

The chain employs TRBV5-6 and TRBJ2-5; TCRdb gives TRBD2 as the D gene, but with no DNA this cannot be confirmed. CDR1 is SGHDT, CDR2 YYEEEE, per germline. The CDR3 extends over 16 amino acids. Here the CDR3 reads CASSLFSSGGQETQYF.

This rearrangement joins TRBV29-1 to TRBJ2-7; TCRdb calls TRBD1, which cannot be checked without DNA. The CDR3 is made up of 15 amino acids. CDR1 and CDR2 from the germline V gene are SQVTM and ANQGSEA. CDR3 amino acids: CSVEGVGGNSYEQYF.